Shown below are 29 T cell receptor beta chains from a single sample sequenced in a study of T cell responses to AZD1222 COVID-19 vaccine. TCRdb's copy holds only in-frame clones and misses some; the assay was immunoSEQ multiplex PCR. Of about 190,000 clones in the sample, more than 75% are singletons; the top ten hold roughly 0.99%. The sample here was peripheral blood, taken on day 0 of AZD1222 vaccination. The source of these receptors is an adult in good health.

The chain has TRBV2 and TRBJ1-1, with D maybe TRBD1 (5 bases). The CDR3 spans 14 residues. The V gene lost 1 base and the J gene lost 7 bases, with 13 bases spanning the gap. CDR1 and CDR2 (germline): SNHLY, FYNNEI. CDR3 sequence (DNA): TGTGCCAGCAGTGAAGGTGGGGGTGAACTTGAAGCTTTCTTT. Translation gives CASSEGGGELEAFF.

The chain employs TRBV24-1 and TRBJ1-5; 7 bases fit TRBD1. Trimming at V came to 4 bases and at J to 6 bases, leaving 5 bases not matched to a gene. The germline gives CDR1 KGHDR, CDR2 SFDVKD. The length of the CDR3 is 14 residues. CDR3 nucleotides: TGTGCCACCAGTGAAACAGGGGCTGGTCAGCCCCAGCATTTT. This encodes CATSETGAGQPQHF.

V gene TRBV7-8 combines with J gene TRBJ2-7; D unclear. CDR1 and CDR2 from the germline V gene are SGHVS and FQNEAQ. Trimming removed 1 base at V and 3 bases at J, with 13 bases between. The CDR3 is 15 amino acids. CDR3 bases: TGTGCCAGCAGCTTAGACACCCCGATACTCTACGAGCAGTACTTC. Protein: CASSLDTPILYEQYF.

This sequence joins TRBV28 and TRBJ1-1, with 7 bases fitting TRBD1. V dropped 2 bases and J dropped 6; count of bases not matched to a gene: 9. CDR3 length: 15 amino acids. The germline V gene has CDR1 MDHEN and CDR2 SYDVKM. The CDR3 sequence: CASSLNRGILSEAFF. The CDR3 bases are TGTGCCAGCAGTTTAAACAGGGGAATCTTGTCTGAAGCTTTCTTT.

This sequence joins TRBV5-1 and TRBJ2-7; D assignment may be TRBD1 or TRBD2 (5 bases each). The CDR3 runs 14 residues. Germline V gene data show CDR1 as SGHRS and CDR2 as YFSETQ. Trimming pared 4 bases from V and 6 bases from J, leaving 17 bases between. The CDR3 DNA reads as TGCGCCAGCAGCCCGGGGACGGGGAGAGGCGAGCAGTACTTC. Translation: CASSPGTGRGEQYF. The complete variable domain, with remaining parts taken from reference TRBV5-1 and TRBJ2-7, reads KAGVTQTPRYLIKTRGQQVTLSCSPISGHRSVSWYQQTPGQGLQFLFEYFSETQRNKGNFPGRFSGRQFSNSRSEMNVSTLELGDSALYLCASSPGTGRGEQYFGPGTRLTVT.

The CDR3 DNA reads TGTGCCAGCAGCTTAGAACATTCTAAGAATAGCACAGATACGCAGTATTTT. Amino acids: CASSLEHSKNSTDTQYF. The V call is TRBV7-2, the J call TRBJ2-3, with unresolved D. The germline V gene encodes CDR1 SGHTA and CDR2 FQGNSA. The length of the CDR3 is 17 residues. Trimming took 1 base from V and 0 from J, leaving 14 bases between them.

The chain uses TRBV7-2 and TRBJ1-5, with a tentative D call TRBD1 (6 bases). Germline CDR1 SGHTA, CDR2 FQGNSA. CDR3 length: 15 amino acids. V lost 4 bases, J lost 1 base, and 11 bases lay in between. The CDR3 here is CASSWGGRSNQPQHF. For the CDR3, the DNA is TGTGCCAGCAGCTGGGGGGGCCGAAGCAATCAGCCCCAGCATTTT.

The CDR3 protein is CASSLSQGRRSPLHF. Here the CDR3 DNA reads TGTGCCAGCAGCTTATCTCAGGGGCGTCGTTCACCCCTCCACTTT. The V and J genes are TRBV7-2 and TRBJ1-6, with D maybe TRBD1 (6 bases). There are 15 residues in the CDR3. Germline values: CDR1 SGHTA, CDR2 FQGNSA. The V end lost 2 bases, the J end lost 9 bases, and 14 bases lay between the germline ends. The full variable domain, with the rest looked up from reference TRBV7-2 and TRBJ1-6, is GAGVSQSPSNKVTEKGKDVELRCDPISGHTALYWYRQSLGQGLEFLIYFQGNSAPDKSGLPSDRFSAERTGGSVSTLTIQRTQQEDSAVYLCASSLSQGRRSPLHFGNGTRLTVT.

V usage is TRBV5-4 and J usage is TRBJ2-1; D perhaps matches TRBD2 (5 bases). V was clipped by 1 base and J by 3 bases, with 11 bases between them. The CDR3 is 15 amino acids. Germline CDR1 SGHNT, CDR2 YYREEE (reference sequence). The CDR3 region is CASSLRQAGYNEQFF. CDR3 DNA: TGTGCCAGCAGCTTGCGGCAGGCGGGCTACAATGAGCAGTTCTTC.

The CDR3 sequence: CASSPPGRNYGYTF. The CDR3 DNA reads as TGTGCCAGCAGCCCACCAGGCAGGAACTATGGCTACACCTTC. The chain links TRBV28 to TRBJ1-2; D not resolved. This CDR3 has 14 residues. The germline CDR1 and CDR2 sequences are MDHEN and SYDVKM. V dropped 6 bases and J dropped 2 bases, with 13 bases sitting between them.

This rearrangement joins TRBV14 to TRBJ1-2; D remains ambiguous. The CDR3 length is 14 residues. Trimming removed 1 base at V and 4 bases at J, with 10 bases between. In germline, CDR1 is SGHDN, CDR2 FVKESK. The CDR3 DNA follows: TGTGCCAGCAGCCAAGTAGGCGGTCGCTATGGCTACACCTTC. Translated, it gives CASSQVGGRYGYTF.

V is TRBV7-6 and J is TRBJ2-5; 9 bases align to TRBD1. CDR1 is SGHVS and CDR2 is FNYEAQ in the germline V gene. V gave up 4 bases and J gave up 4 bases; unmatched junction bases: 4. CDR3 size: 14 residues. The CDR3 nucleotides read TGTGCCAGCAGCTACAGGGGGCAGGGAGAGACCCAGTACTTC. This encodes CASSYRGQGETQYF.

The chain has TRBV7-9 and TRBJ2-7; D may be TRBD2 (6 bases). Looked up from germline, CDR1 is SEHNR and CDR2 is FQNEAQ (reference sequence). CDR3 length: 14 residues. V gave up 1 base and J gave up 6 bases, with 13 bases separating them. For the CDR3, the DNA is TGTGCCAGCAGCTTAGATGTCGGGGGAGTCGAGCAGTACTTC. Translated, it gives CASSLDVGGVEQYF.

The rearrangement uses TRBV27 and TRBJ2-1, with D unresolved. Germline CDR1 MNHEY, CDR2 SMNVEV (reference sequence). This CDR3 has 13 amino acids. Trimming cost V 4 bases and J 5 bases, with 9 bases left between them. CDR3 bases: TGTGCCAGCAGTTCCATCCACAACAATGAGCAGTTCTTC. Translated: CASSSIHNNEQFF.

V usage is TRBV18 and J usage is TRBJ1-1, with D possibly TRBD1 on 5 matching bases. Germline V gene lookup returns CDR1 KGHSH and CDR2 LQKENI. Between the trimmed V and J ends, which lost 3 bases and 4 bases, there was a span of 15 bases. This CDR3 spans 15 amino acids. In DNA form, the CDR3 reads TGTGCCAGCTCACCGGCAGGGCCTGGGGGCACTGAAGCTTTCTTT. Protein: CASSPAGPGGTEAFF.

This sequence joins TRBV12-3 or TRBV12-4 and TRBJ1-2, with D uncertain. There are 13 residues in the CDR3. The V gene lost 3 bases and the J gene lost 8 bases, with 13 bases spanning the gap. The CDR3 nucleotides are TGTGCCAGCAGTTTTAAGGGTTCGGAGGGCTACACCTTC. This codes for CASSFKGSEGYTF.

The count of this clone is one. The chain couples TRBV6-1 to TRBJ1-6, with TRBD1 matching 9 bases. Germline V gene lookup returns CDR1 MNHNS and CDR2 SASEGT. The CDR3 has 14 residues. Trimming at V came to 3 bases and at J to 10 bases, leaving 4 bases not matched to a gene. The CDR3 region has the DNA TGTGCCAGCAGTGACCGGACAGGGGTATCACCCCTCCACTTT. Its protein product is CASSDRTGVSPLHF.

The chain carries TRBV6-5 and TRBJ2-1; no reliable D call. V shed 5 bases and J shed 0 bases, with 5 bases lying between them. The CDR3 consists of 13 residues. CDR1 and CDR2 (germline): MNHEY, SVGAGI. CDR3 sequence (DNA): TGTGCCAGCAGTCACCTCTCCTACAATGAGCAGTTCTTC. This sequence encodes CASSHLSYNEQFF.

The chain is built from TRBV5-4 and TRBJ2-7, with 8 bases that match TRBD2. Per germline, CDR1 SGHNT and CDR2 YYREEE (reference sequence). V lost 0 bases and J lost 1; bases outside the gene matches: 3. The CDR3 is 15 amino acids. The CDR3 bases are TGTGCCAGCAGCTTGGGCGGGGGGCGGTCCTACGAGCAGTACTTC. Translated: CASSLGGGRSYEQYF.

V is TRBV9 and J is TRBJ1-6; the D is unclear. The CDR3 covers 17 residues. The ends were cut back, 0 bases at V and 0 bases at J, with 10 bases in the middle. Germline CDR1 SGDLS, CDR2 YYNGEE. The chain's CDR3 is CASSVGMGRSYNSPLHF. DNA of the CDR3: TGTGCCAGCAGCGTAGGTATGGGTCGCTCCTATAATTCACCCCTCCACTTT. Complete variable domain (other parts from reference TRBV9 and TRBJ1-6): DSGVTQTPKHLITATGQRVTLRCSPRSGDLSVYWYQQSLDQGLQFLIQYYNGEERAKGNILERFSAQQFPDLHSELNLSSLELGDSALYFCASSVGMGRSYNSPLHFGNGTRLTVT.

This sequence joins TRBV7-8 and TRBJ1-5; D might be TRBD1 (6 bases). With 0 bases removed from V and 2 bases from J, the gap between germline ends came to 8 bases. The CDR3 spans 15 residues. Germline CDR1 reads SGHVS; CDR2 reads FQNEAQ. The CDR3, as DNA: TGTGCCAGCAGCTTAGCGAGGACAGGCAATCAGCCCCAGCATTTT. It codes for CASSLARTGNQPQHF.

CDR3 bases: TGTGCCAGCTCACAACTGACAGGTGGAGATCAGCCCCAGCATTTT. Its translation: CASSQLTGGDQPQHF. This chain links TRBV18 with TRBJ1-5, with D possibly being TRBD1 (6 bases). Looked up from germline, CDR1 is KGHSH and CDR2 is LQKENI. The CDR3 consists of 15 residues. V was shortened by 4 bases and J by 5 bases, with 15 bases between the two germline ends.

The rearrangement uses TRBV9 and TRBJ1-3; the D is unclear. The CDR3 is 15 amino acids. Germline V gene data show CDR1 as SGDLS and CDR2 as YYNGEE. The V end was cut by 0 bases, the J end by 0 bases, with 7 bases between. CDR3 amino acids: CASSVGGISGNTIYF. CDR3 nucleotides: TGTGCCAGCAGCGTAGGTGGTATCTCTGGAAACACCATATATTTT. The complete variable domain, with remaining parts taken from reference TRBV9 and TRBJ1-3, reads DSGVTQTPKHLITATGQRVTLRCSPRSGDLSVYWYQQSLDQGLQFLIQYYNGEERAKGNILERFSAQQFPDLHSELNLSSLELGDSALYFCASSVGGISGNTIYFGEGSWLTVV.

The CDR3 loop reads CASSLLTGTKNEQFF. As DNA, the CDR3 is TGTGCCAGCAGCCTTCTGACCGGGACTAAAAATGAGCAGTTCTTC. V usage is TRBV6-5 and J usage is TRBJ2-1; 7 bases map to TRBD2. Germline CDR1 MNHEY, CDR2 SVGAGI. The length of the CDR3 is 15 residues. Trimming removed 6 bases from V and 7 bases from J; junction bases left unmatched: 12.

This clone was seen only once. The J gene is TRBJ2-3, the V gene TRBV5-5; 9 bases match TRBD1. The CDR3 consists of 16 residues. Germline V gene sequence: CDR1 SGHKS, CDR2 YYEKEE (reference sequence). The V gene end was trimmed by 4 bases and the J gene end by 2 bases; junction bases not matched to a gene: 8. The CDR3 DNA is TGTGCCAGCAGCATACAGACAGGGGGATACACAGATACGCAGTATTTT. Translation: CASSIQTGGYTDTQYF.

The chain couples TRBV5-1 to TRBJ1-1; no firm D call. V was cut by 5 bases and J by 0 bases, with 8 bases left in between. The CDR3 is 13 residues long. Germline V gives CDR1 SGHRS, CDR2 YFSETQ. The CDR3 reads CASRTDLNTEAFF. In DNA form, the CDR3 reads TGCGCCAGCAGGACCGACCTGAACACTGAAGCTTTCTTT.

The V and J genes are TRBV3-1 (or the pseudogene TRBV3-2) and TRBJ2-5; 14 bases map to TRBD2. Germline assignment: CDR1 LGHDT and CDR2 YNNKEL (reference sequence). Germline trimming cut 0 bases from V and 5 bases from J; bases unmatched to any gene: 8. The CDR3 is 18 amino acids. The CDR3 protein is CASSQETSGRGMWETQYF. The CDR3 DNA sequence: TGTGCCAGCAGCCAAGAGACTAGCGGGAGGGGGATGTGGGAGACCCAGTACTTC.

The gene calls are TRBV18 and TRBJ1-2; D ambiguous. Looked up from germline, CDR1 is KGHSH and CDR2 is LQKENI. V was trimmed by 3 bases and J by 3 bases, leaving 17 bases between them. The CDR3 runs to 16 residues. The CDR3 loop reads CASSPSTGRGDYGYTF. CDR3 coding DNA: TGTGCCAGCTCACCCTCGACTGGCAGAGGAGACTATGGCTACACCTTC.

The J gene is TRBJ1-5, the V gene TRBV12-3 or TRBV12-4; D unclear. Trimming pared 3 bases from V and 4 bases from J, leaving 4 bases between. This CDR3 has 12 residues. CDR3 region: CASSFENQPQHF. In DNA, the CDR3 is TGTGCCAGCAGTTTCGAGAATCAGCCCCAGCATTTT.